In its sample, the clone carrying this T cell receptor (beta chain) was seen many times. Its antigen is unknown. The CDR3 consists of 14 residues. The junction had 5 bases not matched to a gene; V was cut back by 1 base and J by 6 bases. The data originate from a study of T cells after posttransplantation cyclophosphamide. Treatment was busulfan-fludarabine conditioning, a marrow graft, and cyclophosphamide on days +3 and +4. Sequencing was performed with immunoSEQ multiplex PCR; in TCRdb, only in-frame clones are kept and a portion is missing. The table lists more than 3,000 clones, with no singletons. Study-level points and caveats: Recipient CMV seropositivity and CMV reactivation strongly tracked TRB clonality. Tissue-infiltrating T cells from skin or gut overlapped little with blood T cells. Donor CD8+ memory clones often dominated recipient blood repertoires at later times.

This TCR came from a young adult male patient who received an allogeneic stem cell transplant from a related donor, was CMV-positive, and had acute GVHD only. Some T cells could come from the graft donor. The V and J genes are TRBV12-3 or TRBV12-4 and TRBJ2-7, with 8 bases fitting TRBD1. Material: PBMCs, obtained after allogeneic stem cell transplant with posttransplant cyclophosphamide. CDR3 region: CASSLGTGRSEQYF. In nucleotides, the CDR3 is TGTGCCAGCAGTTTAGGGACAGGGCGGTCCGAGCAGTACTTC.